This T cell receptor beta chain was retrieved from a study of blood T cell repertoires in COVID-19. Study details: T cells, B-cell-depleted T cells, or PBMCs provided the cDNA or gDNA that served as material.

Original methodology: Amplification of reference gene primers provided the estimated nucleated cell counts. Clones were sequenced by immunoSEQ multiplex PCR, and TCRdb holds only the in-frame ones, with some missing. The D gene and trimming were derived from the DNA, and the V and J assignments and clone size from that table. The profile covers roughly 150,000 clones, with about four fifths appearing a single time and approximately 3.6% taken by the ten largest. The CDR3 totals 14 residues. Germline V gene sequence: CDR1 KGHSH, CDR2 LQKENI. Deletions cut 6 bases from V and 0 bases from J, with 12 bases between. Which cohort a participant joined came from the clinical history participants gave.

The specimen was PBMCs or T cells enriched from blood (not recorded which). The chain is built from TRBV18 and TRBJ2-7; no reliable D call. The sequence was obtained from a woman aged 60-75 years who had recovered from COVID-19. The CDR3 DNA follows: TGTGCCAGCTCGCCCTCGGTCGGCTCCTACGAGCAGTACTTC. Translated: CASSPSVGSYEQYF.